These T cell receptor beta chains were read from a single sample in a study of blood T cell repertoires in COVID-19. TCRdb keeps only in-frame clones here, not all; method: immunoSEQ multiplex PCR. The sample lists 250,000 to 400,000 clones, more than 75% occurring once. The sequencing input was peripheral blood. Receptor source: a man aged 45-60 years with active or convalescent COVID-19. Each CDR3 is given with its conserved first and last residue. D genes are given only for firm matches. A row's size may be missing; if present it is once, few, many or a size class.

NA	TRBV6-6	13	TRBJ1-2	NA	CASSYSNGEGYTF	TGTGCCAGCAGTTACTCGAACGGGGAAGGCTACACCTTC
TRBD2	TRBV9	16	TRBJ2-3	NA	CASSPPSSGGADTQYF	TGTGCCAGCAGCCCACCTTCTAGCGGGGGGGCAGATACGCAGTATTTT
TRBD2	TRBV27	15	TRBJ2-1	NA	CASSPLAGGAGEQFF	TGTGCCAGCAGTCCCCTAGCGGGAGGGGCCGGTGAGCAGTTCTTC
NA	TRBV2	12	TRBJ2-7	NA	CASSEPLWEQYF	TGTGCCAGCAGTGAACCACTATGGGAGCAGTACTTC
TRBD1	TRBV7-6	15	TRBJ2-1	NA	CASSRRQGGSGEQFF	TGTGCCAGCAGCCGAAGACAGGGTGGGTCAGGGGAGCAGTTCTTC
NA	TRBV4-1	16	TRBJ2-1	once	CASSQDLAGTVTGQFF	TGCGCCAGCAGCCAAGATCTGGCAGGGACTGTAACGGGGCAGTTCTTC
NA	TRBV5-4	16	TRBJ1-2	NA	CASSVEPGFLNYGYTF	TGTGCCAGCAGCGTTGAACCAGGGTTTCTTAACTATGGCTACACCTTC
NA	TRBV30	12	TRBJ2-1	NA	CAWTGGGNEQFF	TGTGCCTGGACAGGGGGAGGCAATGAGCAGTTCTTC
NA	TRBV28	15	TRBJ1-1	NA	CASRTAGAANTEAFF	TGTGCCAGCAGAACCGCAGGGGCAGCGAACACTGAAGCTTTCTTT
NA	TRBV20-1	11	TRBJ2-4	NA	CSSGFSNIQYF	TGCAGTTCGGGGTTCTCAAACATTCAGTACTTC
NA	TRBV5-4	15	TRBJ2-2	NA	CASSLRQGGTGELFF	TGTGCCAGCAGCTTACGGCAGGGTGGTACCGGGGAGCTGTTTTTT
NA	TRBV7-9	13	TRBJ1-1	NA	CASSGLMNTEAFF	TGTGCCAGCAGCGGCCTTATGAACACTGAAGCTTTCTTT
TRBD1	TRBV7-2	14	TRBJ2-7	once	CASSLQGASYEQYF	TGTGCCAGCAGCTTACAGGGGGCCTCCTACGAGCAGTACTTC
TRBD2	TRBV5-6	18	TRBJ2-7	NA	CASSKTSGGYLSSYEQYF	TGTGCCAGCAGCAAGACTAGCGGGGGTTACCTCAGCTCCTACGAGCAGTACTTC
NA	TRBV4-3	15	TRBJ1-4	NA	CASSQVEGVGEKLFF	TGCGCCAGCAGCCAAGTCGAAGGAGTGGGTGAAAAACTGTTTTTT
TRBD1	TRBV6-6	18	TRBJ2-6	NA	CASSPYWTGGAGANVLTF	TGTGCCAGCAGTCCCTACTGGACAGGGGGCGCGGGGGCCAACGTCCTGACTTTC
TRBD1	TRBV7-3	12	TRBJ1-2	NA	CASSDRVDGYTF	TGTGCCAGCTCCGACAGGGTAGATGGCTACACCTTC
NA	TRBV6-6	15	TRBJ1-6	NA	CAIPKVRGSNSPLHF	TGTGCCATTCCTAAGGTCCGGGGGTCCAATTCACCCCTCCACTTT
NA	TRBV2	16	TRBJ1-5	few	CASSGGLPGGYQPQHF	TGTGCCAGCAGTGGAGGTCTACCCGGAGGATATCAGCCCCAGCATTTT
TRBD1	TRBV28	16	TRBJ1-4	NA	CASSSATGSINEKLFF	TGTGCCAGCAGTTCTGCGACAGGGTCTATTAATGAAAAACTGTTTTTT
NA	TRBV4-3	15	TRBJ1-6	NA	CASSLDRLYNSPLHF	TGCGCCAGCAGTCTAGACCGACTCTATAATTCACCCCTCCACTTT
TRBD1	TRBV4-2	14	TRBJ2-7	NA	CASRRTGGTYEQYF	TGTGCCAGTCGTCGGACAGGGGGTACCTACGAGCAGTACTTC
NA	TRBV7-2	14	TRBJ2-7	NA	CASSLQGSSYEQYF	TGTGCCAGCAGCTTACAGGGGAGTTCCTACGAGCAGTACTTC
TRBD2	TRBV5-1	15	TRBJ2-5	NA	CASSLGPAGLETQYF	TGCGCCAGCAGCTTGGGTCCAGCGGGACTGGAGACCCAGTACTTC
TRBD2	TRBV27	13	TRBJ2-7	few	CASSRMTSGPQYF	TGTGCCAGCAGCCGGATGACTAGCGGCCCTCAGTACTTC
TRBD1	TRBV28	16	TRBJ2-2	many	CASRGAGTGNTGELFF	TGTGCCAGCAGGGGGGCCGGGACAGGGAACACCGGGGAGCTGTTTTTT
TRBD1	TRBV7-2	15	TRBJ1-1	NA	CASSWTGGGATEAFF	TGTGCCAGCAGCTGGACAGGGGGCGGGGCCACTGAAGCTTTCTTT
NA	TRBV7-2	14	TRBJ1-6	once	CASSWDKYNSPLHF	TGTGCCAGCAGCTGGGACAAGTATAATTCACCCCTCCACTTT
NA	TRBV2	13	TRBJ1-2	NA	CASSETSLYGYTF	TGTGCCAGCAGTGAAACCAGTCTCTATGGCTACACCTTC
NA	TRBV2	11	TRBJ1-4	NA	CASSGQEKLFF	TGTGCCAGCAGCGGACAGGAAAAACTGTTTTTT
TRBD1	TRBV28	14	TRBJ2-1	NA	CASRQGQATNEQFF	TGTGCCAGCAGACAGGGACAGGCAACTAATGAGCAGTTCTTC
TRBD1	TRBV3-1/TRBV3-2	15	TRBJ1-4	NA	CASSQNPGQTEKLFF	TGTGCCAGCAGCCAAAATCCGGGACAGACTGAAAAACTGTTTTTT
TRBD1	TRBV5-1	13	TRBJ1-2	NA	CASSFTGDYGYTF	TGCGCCAGCAGCTTTACAGGGGACTATGGCTACACCTTC
TRBD1	TRBV4-2	14	TRBJ2-7	few	CASSQAGQGVEQYF	TGTGCCAGCAGCCAAGCGGGACAGGGTGTTGAGCAGTACTTC
NA	TRBV5-1	15	TRBJ1-2	NA	CASSLAGVGLYGYTF	TGCGCCAGCAGCTTGGCCGGGGTAGGGCTCTATGGCTACACCTTC
TRBD1	TRBV28	13	TRBJ2-3	NA	CASSSGQGGTQYF	TGTGCCAGCAGTTCCGGACAGGGTGGTACGCAGTATTTT
NA	TRBV21-1	18	TRBJ1-1	NA	CASSLARQGAPPNTEAFF	TGTGCCAGCAGCCTAGCCAGACAGGGGGCGCCTCCGAACACTGAAGCTTTCTTT
NA	TRBV5-1	12	TRBJ1-2	NA	CASSFGGNGYTF	TGCGCCAGCAGCTTCGGGGGGAATGGCTACACCTTC
NA	TRBV28	11	TRBJ1-2	few	CASSSRYGYTF	TGTGCCAGCAGTTCTCGCTATGGCTACACCTTC
NA	TRBV19	16	TRBJ1-1	NA	CASREGGRGTDTEAFF	TGTGCCAGTAGAGAAGGGGGTCGAGGTACGGACACTGAAGCTTTCTTT